Listed below are T cell receptor beta chains from one sample, sequenced in a study of T cell changes during pregnancy in multiple sclerosis. TCRdb's table, derived via immunoSEQ multiplex PCR, lists solely in-frame clones and lacks some. The sample carries 80,000 to 100,000 clones, 85% to 95% recorded once. This sample comprised peripheral blood, obtained after pregnancy. The source of these receptors is a female donor with multiple sclerosis, enrolled in a pregnancy study. The CDR3 runs from the conserved cysteine through the conserved F or W. A D gene is named only where the DNA matches it firmly. Rows give clone size only sometimes, using once, few, many, or a class for an expanded clone.

d_gene,abundance,j_gene,v_gene,CDR3aa,CDR3nt
NA,once,TRBJ1-4,TRBV5-1,CASSPSNIGEKLFF,TGCGCCAGCAGCCCCTCGAACATCGGGGAAAAACTGTTTTTT
NA,once,TRBJ1-1,TRBV28,CASSTSGFGDTEAFF,TGTGCCAGCAGTACCAGTGGATTCGGAGACACTGAAGCTTTCTTT
TRBD1,NA,TRBJ1-5,TRBV6-5,CASSSRQGDQPQHF,TGTGCCAGCAGCTCGAGACAGGGAGATCAGCCCCAGCATTTT
NA,NA,TRBJ2-3,TRBV25-1,CASSEDRGIGSHTDTQYF,TGTGCCAGCAGTGAAGATCGCGGAATTGGGTCCCACACAGATACGCAGTATTTT
TRBD2,NA,TRBJ2-7,TRBV11-2,CASSLASGFSYEQYF,TGTGCCAGCAGCTTAGCTAGCGGGTTCTCCTACGAGCAGTACTTC
NA,NA,TRBJ1-5,TRBV19,CASNLHESGNQPQHF,TGTGCCAGTAACCTCCATGAGTCGGGCAATCAGCCCCAGCATTTT
TRBD2,once,TRBJ2-5,TRBV19,CASTQGASGRASETQYF,TGTGCCAGTACTCAGGGAGCTAGCGGGAGGGCCAGTGAGACCCAGTACTTC
NA,few,TRBJ1-1,TRBV7-6,CASSLAGVTEAFF,TGTGCCAGCAGCTTAGCAGGGGTGACTGAAGCTTTCTTT
TRBD2,once,TRBJ2-1,TRBV5-1,CASSPRLAGDNEQFF,TGCGCCAGCAGCCCTCGACTAGCGGGAGACAATGAGCAGTTCTTC
NA,once,TRBJ1-3,TRBV5-8,CASSYSGALDTIYF,TGTGCCAGCAGCTACTCTGGGGCCCTGGACACCATATATTTT
NA,NA,TRBJ1-3,TRBV6-1,CASSTGSPGNTIYF,TGTGCCAGCAGTACAGGGTCCCCTGGAAACACCATATATTTT
NA,once,TRBJ2-7,TRBV10-3,CAGGAGMGEQYF,TGTGCCGGTGGGGCAGGGATGGGCGAGCAGTACTTC
NA,NA,TRBJ1-2,TRBV19,CASSPDFTGREERGYTF,TGTGCCAGTAGCCCCGATTTTACAGGGAGAGAAGAACGCGGCTACACCTTC
NA,NA,TRBJ2-7,TRBV5-1,CASSLEVAALSEQYF,TGCGCCAGCAGCTTGGAGGTAGCGGCTCTCAGCGAGCAGTACTTC
TRBD1,NA,TRBJ1-1,TRBV7-6,CASSKNRGGEAFF,TGTGCCAGCAGCAAAAACAGGGGGGGTGAAGCTTTCTTT
NA,NA,TRBJ1-2,TRBV27,CASSSSGLLQGYGYTF,TGTGCCAGCAGTTCCTCGGGTCTACTTCAGGGCTATGGCTACACCTTC
TRBD2,NA,TRBJ2-7,TRBV27,CASSPSGSAIYEQYF,TGTGCCAGCAGTCCCAGCGGGAGTGCGATCTACGAGCAGTACTTC